This T cell receptor beta chain was identified during a study of cytomegalovirus exposure and HLA in healthy donors. Trimming removed 6 bases at V and 5 bases at J, with 13 bases between. CDR3 length equals 13 residues. Germline CDR1 and CDR2: MNHNS and SASEGT. This clone was seen just once. Produced via immunoSEQ multiplex PCR; TCRdb's table is partial and in-frame only. The table records 80,000 to 100,000 clones, approximately 88% of them present only once. This chain uses TRBV6-1 with TRBJ1-1; possible D gene TRBD1, 5 bases. The receptor's source is a woman aged 25 to 45 in good health and CMV-seronegative. Specimen: PBMCs. The CDR3 spells CASSEGRGTEAFF. The DNA for the CDR3 is TGTGCCAGCAGCGAGGGCCGGGGGACTGAAGCTTTCTTT.